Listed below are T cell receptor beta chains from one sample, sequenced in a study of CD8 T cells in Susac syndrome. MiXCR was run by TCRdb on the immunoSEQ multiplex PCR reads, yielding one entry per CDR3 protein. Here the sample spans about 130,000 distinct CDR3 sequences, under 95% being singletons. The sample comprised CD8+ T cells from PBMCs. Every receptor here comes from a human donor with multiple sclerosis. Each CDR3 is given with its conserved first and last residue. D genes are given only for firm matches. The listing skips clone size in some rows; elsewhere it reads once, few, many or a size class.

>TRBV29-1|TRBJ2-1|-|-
CSASRANNEQFF
TGCAGCGCCAGTCGGGCCAACAATGAGCAGTTCTTC
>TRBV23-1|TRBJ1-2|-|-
CASSQRGDRHGYTF
TGCGCCAGCAGTCAAAGGGGGGATCGTCATGGCTACACCTTC
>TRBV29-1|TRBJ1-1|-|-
CSVARGAPEAFF
TGCAGCGTTGCGAGGGGGGCCCCTGAAGCTTTCTTT
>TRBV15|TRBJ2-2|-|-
CATGEGANTGELFF
TGTGCCACCGGGGAAGGGGCGAACACCGGGGAGCTGTTTTTT
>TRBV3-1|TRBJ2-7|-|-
CASITGPSYEQYF
TGTGCCAGCATAACGGGACCCTCCTACGAGCAGTACTTC
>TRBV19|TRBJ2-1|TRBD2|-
CASSITSGNNEQFF
TGTGCCAGTAGTATAACTAGCGGGAACAATGAGCAGTTCTTC
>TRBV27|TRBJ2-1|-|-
CASSSVTGEEQFF
TGTGCCAGCAGTTCGGTCACAGGAGAGGAGCAGTTCTTC
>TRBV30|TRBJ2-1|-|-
CAWSSVGQEQFF
TGTGCCTGGAGTTCCGTGGGACAAGAGCAGTTCTTC
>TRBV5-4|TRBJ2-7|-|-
CASSSGQLGEQYF
TGTGCCAGCAGCTCGGGGCAGTTGGGGGAGCAGTACTTC
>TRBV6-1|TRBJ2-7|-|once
CASSDPPGSEQYF
TGTGCCAGCAGTGACCCCCCGGGGAGCGAGCAGTACTTC
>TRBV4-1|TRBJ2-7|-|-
CASSQDALRRSFYEQYF
TGCGCCAGCAGCCAAGATGCCCTCCGACGGTCCTTCTACGAGCAGTACTTC
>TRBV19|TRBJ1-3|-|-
CASSMGGNTIYF
TGTGCCAGTAGTATGGGTGGAAACACCATATATTTT
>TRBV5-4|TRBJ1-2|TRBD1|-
CASSFGQGKLGYTF
TGTGCCAGCAGCTTTGGACAGGGGAAGTTGGGCTACACCTTC
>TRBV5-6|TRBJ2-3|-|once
CASSPTNGDTQYF
TGTGCCAGCAGCCCTACTAATGGGGATACGCAGTATTTT
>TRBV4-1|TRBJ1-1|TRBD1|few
CASSQEGGEAFF
TGCGCCAGCAGCCAAGAAGGGGGCGAAGCTTTCTTT
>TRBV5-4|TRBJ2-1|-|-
CASSNSLPGNEQFF
TGTGCCAGCAGCAACAGCCTGCCGGGGAATGAGCAGTTCTTC
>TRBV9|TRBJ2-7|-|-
CASSAPLPDGEQYF
TGTGCCAGCAGCGCCCCCCTCCCGGATGGGGAGCAGTACTTC
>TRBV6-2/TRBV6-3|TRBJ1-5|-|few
CASSYSKSQPQHF
TGTGCCAGCAGTTACTCGAAGTCCCAGCCCCAGCATTTT
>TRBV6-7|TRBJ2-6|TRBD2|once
CASSLSSGRPLGANVLTF
TGTGCCAGCAGTTTATCTAGCGGGAGGCCTCTCGGGGCCAACGTCCTGACTTTC
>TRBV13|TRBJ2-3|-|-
CASSPSPSTDTQYF
TGTGCCAGCAGCCCTAGCCCTAGCACAGATACGCAGTATTTT
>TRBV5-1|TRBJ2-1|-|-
CASSLGLVEQFF
TGCGCCAGCAGCTTGGGGTTGGTAGAGCAGTTCTTC
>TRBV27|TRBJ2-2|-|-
CASSDLNTGELFF
TGTGCCAGCAGCGACTTGAACACCGGGGAGCTGTTTTTT
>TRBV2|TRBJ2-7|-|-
CASGGGPNYEQYF
TGTGCCAGCGGTGGGGGACCCAACTACGAGCAGTACTTC
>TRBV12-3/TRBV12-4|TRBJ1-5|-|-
CASSFWDGEQPQHF
TGTGCCAGCAGTTTTTGGGACGGAGAACAGCCCCAGCATTTT
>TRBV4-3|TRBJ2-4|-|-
CASSQDRGDIQYF
TGCGCCAGCAGCCAAGATCGGGGAGACATTCAGTACTTC
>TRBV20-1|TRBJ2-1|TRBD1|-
CSAAGGNEQFF
TGCAGTGCTGCAGGGGGCAATGAGCAGTTCTTC
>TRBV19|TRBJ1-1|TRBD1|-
CASSTGQGATEAFF
TGTGCCAGTAGTACGGGACAGGGAGCCACTGAAGCTTTCTTT
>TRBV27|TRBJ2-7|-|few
CASSLGGGGNEQYF
TGTGCCAGCAGTTTGGGAGGGGGCGGGAACGAGCAGTACTTC
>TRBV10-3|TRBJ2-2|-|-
CAISGRSGSPGELFF
TGTGCCATCAGTGGCAGGTCAGGATCCCCCGGGGAGCTGTTTTTT
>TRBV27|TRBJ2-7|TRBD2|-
CASSFGLAGAYEQYF
TGTGCCAGCAGCTTCGGACTAGCGGGAGCCTACGAGCAGTACTTC
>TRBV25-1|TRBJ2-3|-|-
CASSEYPRTDRTDTQYF
TGTGCCAGCAGTGAATATCCTCGGACAGACCGCACAGATACGCAGTATTTT
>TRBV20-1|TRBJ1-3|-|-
CSAAATAGNTIYF
TGCAGTGCAGCGGCCACAGCTGGAAACACCATATATTTT
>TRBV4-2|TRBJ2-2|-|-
CASSQESGDGELFF
TGTGCCAGCAGCCAAGAATCGGGGGACGGGGAGCTGTTTTTT
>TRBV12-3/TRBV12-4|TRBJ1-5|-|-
CASSLAIGGNQPQHF
TGTGCCAGCAGTTTAGCTATTGGCGGCAATCAGCCCCAGCATTTT
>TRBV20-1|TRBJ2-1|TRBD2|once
CSARGPGLADRNEQFF
TGCAGTGCTAGAGGACCGGGACTAGCGGACCGGAATGAGCAGTTCTTC
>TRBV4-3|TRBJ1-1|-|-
CASSQQGFGYTEAFF
TGCGCCAGCAGCCAGCAGGGATTTGGGTACACTGAAGCTTTCTTT
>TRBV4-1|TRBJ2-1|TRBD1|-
CASSLNDRQGQEQFF
TGCGCCAGCAGCCTGAACGATAGACAGGGACAAGAGCAGTTCTTC
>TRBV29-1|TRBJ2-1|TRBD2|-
CSVLLADYNEQFF
TGCAGCGTCTTACTAGCGGACTACAATGAGCAGTTCTTC
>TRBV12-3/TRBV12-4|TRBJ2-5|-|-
CASSDPPPAETQYF
TGTGCCAGCAGTGACCCCCCCCCAGCGGAGACCCAGTACTTC
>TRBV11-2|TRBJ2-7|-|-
CASSFLGGLGGEQYF
TGTGCCAGCAGCTTTTTAGGTGGGTTAGGAGGCGAGCAGTACTTC
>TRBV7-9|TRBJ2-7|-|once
CASVGSPYEQYF
TGTGCCAGCGTGGGGTCTCCCTACGAGCAGTACTTC
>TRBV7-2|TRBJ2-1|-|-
CASSLTTRSSYNEQFF
TGTGCCAGCAGCTTAACGACTCGTAGCTCCTACAATGAGCAGTTCTTC
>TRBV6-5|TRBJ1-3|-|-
CASSSYSGNTIYF
TGTGCCAGCAGTTCCTACTCTGGAAACACCATATATTTT
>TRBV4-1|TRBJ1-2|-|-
CASSQQGTNYGYTF
TGCGCCAGCAGCCAACAGGGGACTAACTATGGCTACACCTTC
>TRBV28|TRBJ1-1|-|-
CASSWTAGTEAFF
TGTGCCAGCAGTTGGACGGCGGGCACTGAAGCTTTCTTT